This note documents a single T cell receptor beta chain sequence. Its antigen target is currently unknown. Per-base qualities were not stored, and no clone one base away is much larger. Receptor amplification or capture employed the immunoSEQ multiplex PCR assay. For most patients, genomic DNA was isolated with the Qiagen DNeasy Blood and Tissue Kit and sent frozen to Adaptive Biotechnologies for TCR sequencing. Adaptive Biotechnologies carried out high-throughput TCR-beta CDR3 sequencing of genomic DNA for most patients. The authors' pipeline ran thus. TCR sequencing data for approximately 17 patients were retrieved from Adaptive's ImmunoSEQ software; a few other patients were processed with MiXCR and VDJtools. CD4 versus CD8 sorting errors were corrected by removing sequences found in both subsets at a frequency ratio below 5:1. CDR3 nucleotide sequences shared between donor and recipient were removed because the origin of such sequences could not be assigned. Alloreactive clones required at least 2-fold expansion over unstimulated cells and minimum CFSE-low frequency of 0.002% (template counts) or 0.001% (read counts). Mappable clones were those detected in sequenced pre-transplant spleen, lymph node, or MLR CFSE-low populations of the donor or recipient. The cumulative frequency of alloreactive clones was calculated as a percentage of all sequences, weighted by copy number. This is the immuneACCESS table as TCRdb keeps it, with only in-frame sequences that have V and J called. A part of the clones is gone; compared with another copy, unresolved V genes explain less than half, and the rest is unexplained. V and J calls and clone size are as listed in that table; D and trimming were resolved from the DNA. In all, the sample holds approximately 85,000 clones, and approximately 90% of those were seen once. About 8% of the sample is taken by the ten largest.

The data were obtained in a study of graft-versus-host responses after intestinal transplantation (dated by TCRdb to the early 2020s). The study in broad terms: The transplants that recipients received were multivisceral, liver-intestinal, or isolated intestinal. Anti-thymocyte globulin induction was given to all recipients, followed by maintenance tacrolimus and steroids for approximately three years. Bulk TCR-beta CDR3 sequencing was used to track graft-versus-host and host-versus-graft alloreactive T cell clones in the graft, circulation and bone marrow after intestinal transplantation. To identify alloreactive clones, pre-transplant mixed lymphocyte reaction products were sequenced and compared with unstimulated pre-transplant donor and recipient T cells. A cohort of fewer than 25 intestinal transplant recipients, including one retransplant, was enrolled, and a few patients lacking pretransplant specimens were excluded. A peak of at least 4% donor T cells among recipient peripheral blood mononuclear cells was the definition used for donor T cell macrochimerism. Samples from a few later patients were sequenced in-house on an Illumina MiSeq with MiXCR processing rather than by the commercial service.

This sample's time point label indicates: cells obtained before transplantation from donor or recipient. CD3+CD4+ and CD3+CD8+ populations were FACS-sorted from unstimulated pre-transplant donor and recipient cells taken from spleen or lymph nodes. Results the study describes overall, beyond this receptor: Early after transplant, peak levels of circulating GvH clones were found to be associated with declines in HvG clones. GvH clones were found in recipient bone marrow, and some of the GvH clones appeared earlier in ileal mucosa or blood, which is consistent with an intestinal mucosal origin. High GvH to HvG T cell clonal ratios were observed in the allografts of patients with donor T cell macrochimerism. The relatively low number and heterogeneity of intestinal transplant patients limited the conclusions.

The V end gives up 4 bases and the J end 0 bases, leaving 7 bases in the junction not matched to a gene. CDR1 and CDR2 (MGHRA, YSYEKL) derive from the germline V gene. From cysteine to phenylalanine, the CDR3 is 16 amino acids long. Only the CDR3 region is kept as DNA, spanning 48 bases read in frame from base 1. Sequences were derived from unstimulated CD8+ T cells sorted from spleen or lymph node cells, sampled before transplant. The source is a human donor who was the organ donor for an intestinal transplant. The chain uses TRBV4-1 and TRBJ2-3; 7 central bases correspond to TRBD2. CDR3 reads: CASSRGEGLSTDTQYF. The DNA sequence is as follows: TGCGCCAGCAGCCGCGGGGAGGGATTAAGCACAGATACGCAGTATTTT.